This T cell receptor (beta chain) was recovered during a study of beta chain features in type 1 diabetes (dated by TCRdb to between 2017 and 2018). With regard to the full study: Mean age, gender distribution, total cell number and subset yield did not differ between patients and healthy donors. A total of roughly 99 million sorted cells were examined across all samples, and the number of cells per subset was strongly correlated with RNA yield. The study compared TCRB repertoires of sorted circulating CD4+ T cell subsets between recently diagnosed type 1 diabetes patients and matched healthy donors. Whereas all 30 or so donors provided naive and central memory subsets, regulatory and stem cell-like memory subsets were isolated from just 8 patients and about 8 healthy donors. Overall results and qualifications from the work: Because cDNA rather than genomic DNA was sequenced, highly expressing activated cells could have been over-represented, although no difference in activation and CD3 levels was found between groups. HLA sub-analyses involved small numbers of individuals, so any influence of HLA type on TCRB rearrangement remained unresolved. At VDJ recombination sites, type 1 diabetes patients had fewer insertions and more deleted nucleotides, which implies abnormalities in thymic rearrangement. Shorter templates might be favored by PCR, yet because patient and control samples were amplified and corrected together, any such skew would affect both groups equally. Naive, central memory and regulatory TCRB repertoires appeared to be more alike among patients than among healthy donors. In all four CD4+ subsets, TCRB CDR3 length was moderately but significantly shorter in type 1 diabetes patients.

This clone came up a few times. Its cognate antigen has yet to be identified. No qualities accompany the bases; no much larger clone lies one base away. Each donor gave one peripheral blood draw, averaging roughly 100 mL, which was collected into heparinised tubes. A BD FACSAria II and a panel including CD45RO, CCR7, CD25, CD127, CD95 and CD27 were used to sort naive, central memory, regulatory and stem cell-like memory CD4+ T cells. Every sorted population had a purity above 95%. PBMCs were isolated immediately by Lymphoprep density gradient centrifugation and stained directly without culture. Samples were stained and sorted in pairs, with one healthy donor and one patient per experiment, so that batch effects were minimized. The germline V gene provides CDR1 SGHDT and CDR2 YYEEEE. Deletion took 5 bases off V and 0 bases off J, with a span of 14 bases between the germline ends. CDR3 length: 16 amino acids, cysteine to phenylalanine. Left in the record is the CDR3 DNA by itself, 48 bases read in frame from the first base.

The entire isolated RNA was reverse transcribed using the High Capacity cDNA Reverse Transcription Kit, and thus expressed TCRB transcripts were sequenced. Deep immunoSEQ sequencing was performed on naive, central memory and regulatory T cell samples, with an average of roughly 3.5 million total reads per sample. Sorted cells were lysed in RLT buffer and RNA was extracted with DNase-treated RNeasy Micro or Mini kits, depending on cell number. Each cell subset was processed on its own to prevent cross-contamination, while patient and healthy donor samples were processed together. The immunoSEQ multiplex PCR was used to amplify TCRB sequences from cDNA, generating 87-bp fragments that spanned the CDR3 region. Sequencing of the amplicons was performed on the Illumina HiSeq platform. The authors' analysis ran thus. Synthetic template baselines were used to correct PCR bias computationally, reads within Hamming distance 2 were collapsed, and singletons that could not be merged were discarded. Reads were aligned against IMGT so that V, D and J genes, CDR3 length and insertions or deletions at six rearrangement sites could be assigned. Within each subset, clonotype counts were normalized to the number of sorted cells before true diversity and Gini coefficients were calculated with the tcR R package. The overlap coefficient, calculated on TCRB nucleotide sequences, was used to measure repertoire sharing. The table comes from immuneACCESS by way of TCRdb, which keeps in-frame sequences with V and J called. Part of the clones is missing from these tables; in studies checked, under half for an unresolved V gene and the rest for unknown reasons. V, J and clone size were drawn from that table, and D and trimming were deduced from the DNA. This sample has around 190,000 clones in its table, and about 13% of those were observed once. The ten largest make up less than 0.7% of the sample.

This clonotype was sampled from a woman aged 18-35 years in good health. The rearrangement joined TRBV5-6 to TRBJ2-2, and TRBD1 may be the D gene, going by 6 matching bases. Sequencing input: central memory CD4+ T cells from blood. The CDR3 reads as follows: CASRANYRANTGELFF. The DNA sequence is as follows: TGTGCCAGCAGGGCCAATTACAGGGCGAACACCGGGGAGCTGTTTTTT.